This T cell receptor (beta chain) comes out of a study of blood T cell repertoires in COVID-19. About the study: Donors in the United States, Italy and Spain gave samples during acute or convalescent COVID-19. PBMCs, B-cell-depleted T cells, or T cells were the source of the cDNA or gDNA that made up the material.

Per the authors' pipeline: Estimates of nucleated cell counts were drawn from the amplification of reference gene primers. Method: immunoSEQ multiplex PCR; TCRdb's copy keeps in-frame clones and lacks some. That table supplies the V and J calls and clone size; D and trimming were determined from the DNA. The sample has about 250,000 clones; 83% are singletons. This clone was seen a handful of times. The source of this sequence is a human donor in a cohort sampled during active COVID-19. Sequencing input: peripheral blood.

The CDR3 DNA reads as TGCGCCAGCAGCTTGGGACAGCAGCTCTATGGCTACACCTTC. Its translation: CASSLGQQLYGYTF. The rearrangement uses TRBV5-1 and TRBJ1-2; a weak D match, TRBD1 (5 bases). CDR1 and CDR2 from the germline V gene are SGHRS and YFSETQ. The CDR3 has 14 residues. V lost 0 bases and J 4 bases, leaving 10 bases between the germline ends. Drawing the rest from reference TRBV5-1 and TRBJ1-2, the complete variable domain is KAGVTQTPRYLIKTRGQQVTLSCSPISGHRSVSWYQQTPGQGLQFLFEYFSETQRNKGNFPGRFSGRQFSNSRSEMNVSTLELGDSALYLCASSLGQQLYGYTFGSGTRLTVV.